This T cell receptor beta chain was recovered during a study of shared clonotypes between healthy human individuals. Study conclusions and caveats: Clonotypes that were shared across a handful of donors made up about 4.5% of naive CD4 clonotypes. The study generally estimated greater richness for naive than memory subsets.

Worth noting for this clone: Its antigen remains unknown.

Sorted-subset replicate PCRs used about 180 ng DNA, tens of thousands of T cell genomes. Method: immunoSEQ multiplex PCR; TCRdb's copy keeps in-frame clones and lacks some. Of about 2 million clones detected, about 95% appear once; the ten largest clones hold 1.2%. CD45RO-negative cells were positively selected for CCR7, leaving out terminally differentiated effector memory CD45RA+ cells. Trimming took 1 base from V and 7 from J; bases not matched to a gene: 4. The germline CDR1 and CDR2 sequences are SGHDN and FVKESK. This CDR3 is built from 15 residues. The chain employs TRBV14 and TRBJ1-1; 12 bases agree with TRBD1. Input material: naive CD8+ T cells sorted from blood. The receptor was isolated from a man younger than 35 in good health. CDR3: CASSQGGTGGLEAFF. The CDR3 DNA reads TGTGCCAGCAGCCAAGGTGGGACAGGGGGCCTTGAAGCTTTCTTT.